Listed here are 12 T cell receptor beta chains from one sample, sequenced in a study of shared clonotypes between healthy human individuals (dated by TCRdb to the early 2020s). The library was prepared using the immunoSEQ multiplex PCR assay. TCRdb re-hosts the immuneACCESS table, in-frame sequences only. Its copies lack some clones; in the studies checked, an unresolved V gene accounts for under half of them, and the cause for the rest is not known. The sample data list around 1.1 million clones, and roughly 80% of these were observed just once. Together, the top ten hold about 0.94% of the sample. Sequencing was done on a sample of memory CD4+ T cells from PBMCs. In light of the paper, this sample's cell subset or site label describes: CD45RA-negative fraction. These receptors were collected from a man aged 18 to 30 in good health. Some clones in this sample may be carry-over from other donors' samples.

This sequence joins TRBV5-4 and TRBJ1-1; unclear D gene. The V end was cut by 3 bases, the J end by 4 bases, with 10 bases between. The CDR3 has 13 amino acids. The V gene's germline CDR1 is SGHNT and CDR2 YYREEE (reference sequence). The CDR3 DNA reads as TGTGCCAGCAGCTCCGACCCGTCCACTGAAGCTTTCTTT. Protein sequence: CASSSDPSTEAFF.

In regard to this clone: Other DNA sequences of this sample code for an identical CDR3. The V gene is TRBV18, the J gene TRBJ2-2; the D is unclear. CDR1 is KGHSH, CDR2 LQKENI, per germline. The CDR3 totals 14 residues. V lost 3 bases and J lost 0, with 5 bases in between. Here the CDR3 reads CASSPRTNTGELFF. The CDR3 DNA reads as TGTGCCAGCTCACCCCGGACGAACACCGGGGAGCTGTTTTTT.

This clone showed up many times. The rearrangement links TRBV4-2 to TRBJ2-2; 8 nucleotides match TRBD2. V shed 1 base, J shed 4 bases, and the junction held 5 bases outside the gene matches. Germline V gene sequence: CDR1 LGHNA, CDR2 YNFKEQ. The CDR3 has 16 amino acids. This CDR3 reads CASSQAERESTGELFF. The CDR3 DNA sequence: TGTGCCAGCAGCCAAGCGGAGCGGGAGAGCACCGGGGAGCTGTTTTTT.

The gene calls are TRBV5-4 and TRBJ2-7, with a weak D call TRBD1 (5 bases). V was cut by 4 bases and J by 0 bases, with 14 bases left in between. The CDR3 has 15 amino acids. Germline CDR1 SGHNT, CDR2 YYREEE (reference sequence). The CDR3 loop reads CASSPDRPFSYEQYF. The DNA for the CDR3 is TGTGCCAGCAGCCCTGACAGACCTTTCTCCTACGAGCAGTACTTC.

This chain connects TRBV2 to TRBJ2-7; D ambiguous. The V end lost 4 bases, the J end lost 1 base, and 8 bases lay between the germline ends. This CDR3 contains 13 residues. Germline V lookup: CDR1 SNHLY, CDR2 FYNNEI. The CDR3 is CASSADQSYEQYF. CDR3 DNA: TGTGCCAGCAGTGCAGATCAATCCTACGAGCAGTACTTC.

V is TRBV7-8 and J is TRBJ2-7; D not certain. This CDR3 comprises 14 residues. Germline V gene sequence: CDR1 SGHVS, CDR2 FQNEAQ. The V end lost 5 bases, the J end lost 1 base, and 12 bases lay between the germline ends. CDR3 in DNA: TGTGCCAGCAGCAAAGAGGCCTTTTCCTACGAGCAGTACTTC. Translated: CASSKEAFSYEQYF.

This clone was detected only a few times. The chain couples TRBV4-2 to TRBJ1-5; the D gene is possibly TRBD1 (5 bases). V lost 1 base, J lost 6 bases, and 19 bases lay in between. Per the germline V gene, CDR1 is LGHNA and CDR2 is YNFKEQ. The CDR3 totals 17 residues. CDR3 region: CASSQALATTGAQPQHF. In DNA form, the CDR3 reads TGTGCCAGCAGCCAAGCTTTAGCTACCACAGGCGCTCAGCCCCAGCATTTT.

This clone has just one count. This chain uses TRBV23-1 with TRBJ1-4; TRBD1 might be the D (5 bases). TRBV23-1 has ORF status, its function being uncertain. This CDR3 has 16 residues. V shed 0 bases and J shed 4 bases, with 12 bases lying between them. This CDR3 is CASSQSKGPINEKLFF. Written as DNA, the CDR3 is TGCGCCAGCAGTCAATCTAAGGGGCCGATTAATGAAAAACTGTTTTTT.

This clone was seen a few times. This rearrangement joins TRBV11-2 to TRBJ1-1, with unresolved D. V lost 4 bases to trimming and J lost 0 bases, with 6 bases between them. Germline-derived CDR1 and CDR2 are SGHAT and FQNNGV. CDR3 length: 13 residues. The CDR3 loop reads CASSSDLNTEAFF. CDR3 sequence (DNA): TGTGCCAGCAGCTCGGACTTGAACACTGAAGCTTTCTTT.

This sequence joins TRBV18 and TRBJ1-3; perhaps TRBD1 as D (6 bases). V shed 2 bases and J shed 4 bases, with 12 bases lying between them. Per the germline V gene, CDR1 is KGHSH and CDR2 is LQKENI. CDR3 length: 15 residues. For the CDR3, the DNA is TGTGCCAGCTCACCAAACAGGGTCGACGGAAACACCATATATTTT. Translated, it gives CASSPNRVDGNTIYF.

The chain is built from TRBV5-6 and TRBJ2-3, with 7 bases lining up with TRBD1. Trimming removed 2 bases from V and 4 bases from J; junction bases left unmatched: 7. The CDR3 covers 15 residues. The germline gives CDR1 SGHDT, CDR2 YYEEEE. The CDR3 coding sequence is TGTGCCAGCAGCTTCCAACAGGGGCGTTCAGATACGCAGTATTTT. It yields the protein CASSFQQGRSDTQYF.

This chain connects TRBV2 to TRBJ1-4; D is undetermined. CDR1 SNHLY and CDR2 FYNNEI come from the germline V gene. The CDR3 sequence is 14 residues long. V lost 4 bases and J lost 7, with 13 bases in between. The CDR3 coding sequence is TGTGCCAGCAGTGCGGGAGGGTTACGTGAAAAACTGTTTTTT. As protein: CASSAGGLREKLFF. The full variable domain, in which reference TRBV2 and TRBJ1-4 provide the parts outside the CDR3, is EPEVTQTPSHQVTQMGQEVILRCVPISNHLYFYWYRQILGQKVEFLVSFYNNEISEKSEIFDDQFSVERPDGSNFTLKIRSTKLEDSAMYFCASSAGGLREKLFFGSGTQLSVL.